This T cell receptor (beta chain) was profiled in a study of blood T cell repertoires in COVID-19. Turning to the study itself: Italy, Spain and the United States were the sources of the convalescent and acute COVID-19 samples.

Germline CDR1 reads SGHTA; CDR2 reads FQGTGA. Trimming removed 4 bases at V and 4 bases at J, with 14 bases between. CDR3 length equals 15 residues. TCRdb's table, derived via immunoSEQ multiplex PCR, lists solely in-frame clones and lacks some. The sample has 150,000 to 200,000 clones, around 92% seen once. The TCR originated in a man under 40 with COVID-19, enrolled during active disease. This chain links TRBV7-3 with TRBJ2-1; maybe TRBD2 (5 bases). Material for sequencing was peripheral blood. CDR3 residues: CASSWERVAYNEQFF. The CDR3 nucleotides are TGTGCCAGCAGCTGGGAGAGGGTCGCGTACAATGAGCAGTTCTTC.